The source of this T cell receptor beta chain is a study of cytomegalovirus exposure and HLA in healthy donors. On the study more broadly: Unique TCR beta sequences numbering some 120 million came from about 180 million T cells in an earlier analysis. General study results and limits: The study put 150 or so TCR beta chains on its list as cytomegalovirus-associated. Analyzed later, most CMV-associated TCR beta chains appeared HLA-restricted.

With respect to this clone: What it binds is unknown.

V was trimmed by 11 bases and J by 8 bases, leaving 28 bases between them. The CDR3 sequence is 17 residues long. Germline loops: CDR1 SSHAT, CDR2 FNYEAQ (reference sequence). A multiplex PCR was run with 60 Vbeta primers and 13 Jbeta primers. The method was immunoSEQ multiplex PCR; TCRdb's version includes in-frame clones alone and lacks a portion of them. There are 130,000 or so clones in the sample; more than 70% occur only once, and about 3% lies in the top ten. The V and J genes are TRBV7-7 and TRBJ1-6, with D hard to call. This receptor was identified in a man aged 40-49 years in good health and CMV-seronegative. Sequenced input: PBMCs. The CDR3, as DNA: TGTGCCCCCTACGGGGTAGTGAGGCGGCCCCGATATTCACCCCTCCACTTT. It encodes CAPYGVVRRPRYSPLHF.